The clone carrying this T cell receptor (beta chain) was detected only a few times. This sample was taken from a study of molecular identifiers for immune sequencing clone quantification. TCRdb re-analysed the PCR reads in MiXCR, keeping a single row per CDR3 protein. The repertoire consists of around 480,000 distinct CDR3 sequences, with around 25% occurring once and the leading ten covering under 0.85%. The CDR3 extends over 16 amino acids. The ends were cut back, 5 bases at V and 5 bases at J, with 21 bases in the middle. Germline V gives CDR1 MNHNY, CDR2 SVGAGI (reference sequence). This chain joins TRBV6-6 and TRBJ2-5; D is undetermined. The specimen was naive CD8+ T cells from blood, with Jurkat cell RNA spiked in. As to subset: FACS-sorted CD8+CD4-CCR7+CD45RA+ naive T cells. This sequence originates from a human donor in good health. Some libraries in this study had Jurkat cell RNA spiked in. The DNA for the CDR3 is TGTGCCAGCAGTCCTCCTCTCCCCCAGGACGTGGAGACCCAGTACTTC. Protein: CASSPPLPQDVETQYF.